The 3 T cell receptor beta chains below all came from one sample that was sequenced in a study of T cell changes during pregnancy in multiple sclerosis. Data came from immunoSEQ multiplex PCR; TCRdb stores just in-frame clones and leaves some out. The data hold under 55,000 clones, with approximately 94% observed a single time. Source: CD4+ T cells from peripheral blood mononuclear cells, taken in the third trimester of pregnancy. The receptors were gathered from a female donor with multiple sclerosis, enrolled in a pregnancy study.

This chain joins TRBV28 and TRBJ1-5; TRBD1 aligns across 8 bases. Germline values: CDR1 MDHEN, CDR2 SYDVKM. The CDR3 length is 16 residues. Trimming cost V 2 bases and J 6 bases; bases outside gene matches: 9. The CDR3 DNA follows: TGTGCCAGCAGTTTAGGGACGTCAGGGGGCCGTCAGCCCCAGCATTTT. Its protein is CASSLGTSGGRQPQHF.

The CDR3 loop is CASSQRLTAGVVTDTQYF. As DNA, the CDR3 is TGTGCCAGCAGCCAAAGACTAACAGCGGGAGTGGTGACAGATACGCAGTATTTT. The chain recombines TRBV11-2 with TRBJ2-3; the match to TRBD2 covers 8 bases. This CDR3 comprises 18 residues. Germline V lookup: CDR1 SGHAT, CDR2 FQNNGV. J was trimmed by 3 bases and V by 5 bases; bases with no gene match: 16.

The gene calls are TRBV20-1 and TRBJ2-7; 7 bases match TRBD2. The junction had 3 bases not matched to a gene; V was cut back by 5 bases and J by 5 bases. Germline assignment: CDR1 DFQATT and CDR2 SNEGSKA (reference sequence). The CDR3 spans 11 residues. CDR3 bases: TGCAGTGCTGGGGGGAGGGACGAGCAGTACTTC. It yields the protein CSAGGRDEQYF.